This TCR beta chain emerged from a study of type 1 regulatory T cells. The overall study: An in vitro protocol generated T-allo10, a Tr1-enriched, alloantigen-specific CD4 T cell product.

Graft donor-derived T-allo10 cells were described as host-alloantigen-specific, anergic, and alloantigen-specifically suppressive. As concerns this clonotype: Its antigen is currently unknown.

One entry per CDR3 protein results from TCRdb running MiXCR on the reads. Altogether 60,000 to 70,000 distinct CDR3 sequences are present, about 60% being singletons, with the ten largest covering about 8%. Sequenced input: cultured T cells, either the whole culture or a sorted T cell fraction (not recorded which). Subset defined: Tr1-enriched cell product generated in vitro against host alloantigens. The clonotype originates from a human donor in good health.

CDR3 amino acids: CASSVAGTYEQYF. In nucleotides, the CDR3 is TGTGCCAGCAGTGTTGCAGGGACGTACGAGCAGTACTTC. The gene calls are TRBV6-1 and TRBJ2-7; D may be TRBD1 or TRBD2 (5 bases each). V lost 4 bases, J lost 4 bases, and 11 bases lay in between. The CDR3 spans 13 residues. Germline CDR1 MNHNS, CDR2 SASEGT.